This record concerns one TCR beta chain sequence. Together with a sample-barcoded 5' primer, a J-beta primer mix was included in a second PCR lasting about 7 to 11 cycles. TCRdb reprocessed the 5' RACE reads with MiXCR, giving one entry per CDR3 protein. Among some 1.8 million distinct CDR3 sequences listed, about 39% were seen once. This entry comes from a study of blood T cells in healthy people across ages. The origin of this receptor is a human donor in good health. The sample taken for sequencing was blood.

The CDR3 spells CASSLGLWVSNQPQHF. The CDR3 region has the DNA TGTGCCAGCAGCTTAGGCCTGTGGGTTAGCAATCAGCCCCAGCATTTT. The chain couples TRBV7-2 to TRBJ1-5; D is unresolved. V gave up 1 base and J gave up 0 bases, with 10 bases separating them. CDR3 length: 16 amino acids. CDR1 is SGHTA, CDR2 FQGNSA, per germline. Full variable domain (remainder filled in from reference TRBV7-2 and TRBJ1-5): GAGVSQSPSNKVTEKGKDVELRCDPISGHTALYWYRQSLGQGLEFLIYFQGNSAPDKSGLPSDRFSAERTGGSVSTLTIQRTQQEDSAVYLCASSLGLWVSNQPQHFGDGTRLSIL.